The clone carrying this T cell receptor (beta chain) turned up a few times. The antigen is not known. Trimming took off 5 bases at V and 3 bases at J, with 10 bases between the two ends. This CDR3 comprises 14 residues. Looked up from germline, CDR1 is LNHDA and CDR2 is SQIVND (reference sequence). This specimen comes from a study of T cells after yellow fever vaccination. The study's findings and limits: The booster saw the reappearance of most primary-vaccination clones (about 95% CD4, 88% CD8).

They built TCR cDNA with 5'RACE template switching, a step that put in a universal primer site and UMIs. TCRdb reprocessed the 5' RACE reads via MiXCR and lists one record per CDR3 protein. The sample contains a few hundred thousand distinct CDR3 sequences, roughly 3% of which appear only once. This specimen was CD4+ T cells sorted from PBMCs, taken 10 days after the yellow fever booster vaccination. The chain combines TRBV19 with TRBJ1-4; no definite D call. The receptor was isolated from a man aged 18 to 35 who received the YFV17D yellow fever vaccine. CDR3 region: CASSGPVSNEKLFF. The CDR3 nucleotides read TGTGCCAGTAGTGGACCCGTTTCTAATGAAAAACTGTTTTTT. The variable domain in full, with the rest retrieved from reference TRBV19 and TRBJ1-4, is DGGITQSPKYLFRKEGQNVTLSCEQNLNHDAMYWYRQDPGQGLRLIYYSQIVNDFQKGDIAEGYSVSREKKESFPLTVTSAQKNPTAFYLCASSGPVSNEKLFFGSGTQLSVL.